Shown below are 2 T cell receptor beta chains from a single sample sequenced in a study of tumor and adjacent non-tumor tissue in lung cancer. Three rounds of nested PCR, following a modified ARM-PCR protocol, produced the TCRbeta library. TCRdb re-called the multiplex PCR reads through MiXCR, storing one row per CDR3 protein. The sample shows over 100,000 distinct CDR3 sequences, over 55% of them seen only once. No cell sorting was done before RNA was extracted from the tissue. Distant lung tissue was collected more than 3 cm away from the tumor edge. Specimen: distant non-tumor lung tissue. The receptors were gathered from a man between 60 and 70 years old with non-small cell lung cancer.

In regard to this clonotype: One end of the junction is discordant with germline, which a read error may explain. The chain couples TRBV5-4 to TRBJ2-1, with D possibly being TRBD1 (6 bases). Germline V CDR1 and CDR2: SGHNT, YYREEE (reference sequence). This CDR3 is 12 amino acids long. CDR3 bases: TGTGTCAGCAGCCCCAACAGGGTAGAGCAGTTGTTC. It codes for CVSSPNRVEQLF.

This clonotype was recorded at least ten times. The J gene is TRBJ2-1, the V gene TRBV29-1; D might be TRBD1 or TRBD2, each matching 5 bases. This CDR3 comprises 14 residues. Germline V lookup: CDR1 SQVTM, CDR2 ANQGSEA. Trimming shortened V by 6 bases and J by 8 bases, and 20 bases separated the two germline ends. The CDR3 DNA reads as TGCAGCGTGGAGATAGTCGAGGGGTCCGATGAGCAGTTCTTC. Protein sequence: CSVEIVEGSDEQFF.